The next 20 T cell receptor beta chains were all read from a single sample in a study of cytotoxic CD8 clonotypes in ibrutinib-treated CLL. Produced via immunoSEQ multiplex PCR; TCRdb's table is partial and in-frame only. This sample carries 200,000 to 250,000 clones, 75% to 85% of them seen once, and the ten largest clones take around 10%. The sample in question was PBMCs, obtained after 12 months of ibrutinib treatment. These receptors all stem from a human donor with chronic lymphocytic leukemia.

The chain couples TRBV11-3 to TRBJ1-2, with TRBD1 identical over 7 bases. V lost 4 bases to trimming and J lost 5 bases; unmatched junction nucleotides: 10. The germline V gene has CDR1 SGHNT and CDR2 YENEEA. The CDR3 has 15 amino acids. The CDR3 sequence: CASSSHRQGKYGYTF. The CDR3 DNA is TGTGCCAGCAGCTCGCACCGACAGGGAAAGTATGGCTACACCTTC.

The V call is TRBV5-4, the J call TRBJ1-3; no reliable D call. V lost 0 bases and J lost 2, with 12 bases in between. CDR3 length: 16 residues. Germline V lookup: CDR1 SGHNT, CDR2 YYREEE (reference sequence). CDR3 loop: CASSLAGYRPGNTIYF. The CDR3 nucleotides are TGTGCCAGCAGCTTGGCTGGGTATCGCCCTGGAAACACCATATATTTT.

V is TRBV7-2 and J is TRBJ2-7, with 10 bases matching TRBD1. Germline trimming cut 2 bases from V and 5 bases from J; bases unmatched to any gene: 6. CDR1 SGHTA and CDR2 FQGNSA come from the germline V gene. The CDR3 consists of 15 residues. The CDR3 reads CASSLILTGGHEQYF. Here the CDR3 DNA reads TGTGCCAGCAGCTTAATTTTGACAGGGGGCCACGAGCAGTACTTC.

This clone appeared once. CDR3 sequence: CASSFRSTLDYGYTF. CDR3 nucleotides: TGTGCCAGCAGTTTTCGCTCAACATTAGACTATGGCTACACCTTC. The chain uses TRBV28 and TRBJ1-2; no reliable D call. The V gene lost 3 bases and the J gene lost 3 bases, with 14 bases spanning the gap. CDR1 is MDHEN and CDR2 is SYDVKM in the germline V gene. CDR3 length: 15 residues.

The chain uses TRBV6-5 and TRBJ2-3; unclear D gene. V lost 2 bases and J 2 bases, leaving 14 bases between the germline ends. CDR1 is MNHEY and CDR2 is SVGAGI in the germline V gene. There are 16 residues in the CDR3. The CDR3 region is CASSYGPPQVTDTQYF. For the CDR3, the DNA is TGTGCCAGCAGTTACGGCCCACCGCAGGTCACAGATACGCAGTATTTT.

This clone was seen more than once but under ten times. The chain is built from TRBV18 and TRBJ2-7, with TRBD1 matching 8 bases. Germline V CDR1 and CDR2: KGHSH, LQKENI. V dropped 0 bases and J dropped 3; count of bases not matched to a gene: 13. This CDR3 comprises 18 residues. CDR3 DNA sequence: TGTGCCAGCTCACCACCTGAGGCCCACAGGACAGGGTACTACGAGCAGTACTTC. It is translated as CASSPPEAHRTGYYEQYF. The whole variable domain, remainder taken from reference TRBV18 and TRBJ2-7, is NAGVMQNPRHLVRRRGQEARLRCSPMKGHSHVYWYRQLPEEGLKFMVYLQKENIIDESGMPKERFSAEFPKEGPSILRIQQVVRGDSAAYFCASSPPEAHRTGYYEQYFGPGTRLTVT.

The chain joins TRBV7-3 to TRBJ2-7; TRBD2 might be the D (6 bases). Deletions cut 5 bases from V and 12 bases from J, with 17 bases between. Germline V lookup: CDR1 SGHTA, CDR2 FQGTGA. The CDR3 contains 12 residues. This CDR3 reads CASSPTGGIPYF. DNA of the CDR3: TGTGCCAGCAGCCCAACGGGCGGGATTCCGTACTTC.

This chain joins TRBV10-3 and TRBJ2-6; D not certain. Looked up from germline, CDR1 is ENHRY and CDR2 is SYGVKD. The V end was cut by 8 bases, the J end by 0 bases, with 11 bases between. This CDR3 has 15 residues. The CDR3 region is CAISRTVSGANVLTF. CDR3 in DNA: TGTGCCATCTCGAGGACGGTCTCTGGGGCCAACGTCCTGACTTTC.

J is TRBJ2-5 and V is TRBV5-4, with a weak D call TRBD2 (7 bases). The V gene's germline CDR1 is SGHNT and CDR2 YYREEE (reference sequence). This CDR3 has 13 amino acids. Between the trimmed V and J ends, which lost 4 bases and 4 bases, there was a span of 11 bases. The CDR3 DNA reads TGTGCCAGCAGCGAGCGGGACACAGAGACCCAGTACTTC. This encodes CASSERDTETQYF. Full variable domain (rest looked up from reference TRBV5-4 and TRBJ2-5): ETGVTQSPTHLIKTRGQQVTLRCSSQSGHNTVSWYQQALGQGPQFIFQYYREEENGRGNFPPRFSGLQFPNYSSELNVNALELDDSALYLCASSERDTETQYFGPGTRLLVL.

The gene calls are TRBV27 and TRBJ1-5; the D gene is possibly TRBD1 (5 bases). CDR1 is MNHEY and CDR2 is SMNVEV in the germline V gene (reference sequence). V lost 6 bases and J lost 0, with 12 bases in between. The CDR3 sequence is 15 residues long. Here the CDR3 DNA reads TGTGCCAGCAGACCTGGTGGGACTAGCAATCAGCCCCAGCATTTT. Amino acid sequence: CASRPGGTSNQPQHF.

This sequence joins TRBV28 and TRBJ2-7; tentative D call: TRBD2 (7 bases). The CDR3 has 17 amino acids. Germline V gene data show CDR1 as MDHEN and CDR2 as SYDVKM. V lost 4 bases, J lost 3 bases, and 22 bases lay in between. The CDR3: CASSSGGLGPRDYEQYF. CDR3 DNA sequence: TGTGCCAGCAGTTCCGGGGGGCTAGGGCCGAGGGACTACGAGCAGTACTTC.

The J gene is TRBJ2-7, the V gene TRBV7-2; D is unresolved. This CDR3 has 14 residues. Germline CDR1 reads SGHTA; CDR2 reads FQGNSA. Between the trimmed V and J ends, which lost 3 bases and 1 base, there was a span of 10 bases. The CDR3 protein is CASSFVGLSYEQYF. CDR3 coding DNA: TGTGCCAGCAGCTTTGTTGGGCTGTCCTACGAGCAGTACTTC.

This chain uses TRBV18 with TRBJ2-3; tentatively, D is TRBD1 (6 bases). From germline, CDR1 is KGHSH and CDR2 LQKENI. V was clipped by 2 bases and J by 2 bases, with 11 bases between them. The CDR3 totals 15 residues. This chain's CDR3 is CASSPTGPYTDTQYF. CDR3 DNA sequence: TGTGCCAGCTCACCAACAGGGCCCTACACAGATACGCAGTATTTT.

V gene TRBV21-1 combines with J gene TRBJ2-7; the table names TRBD2, a call not compared with the DNA. TRBV21-1 is an annotated pseudogene. The CDR3 is 18 amino acids. CDR3 loop: CASSKDLETDADSYEQYF. Written as DNA, the CDR3 is TGTGCCAGCAGCAAAGACCTCGAAACCGACGCGGACTCCTACGAGCAGTACTTC.

The chain links TRBV6-1 to TRBJ2-5; 12 bases are shared with TRBD2. The germline CDR1 and CDR2 sequences are MNHNS and SASEGT. The CDR3 is 14 residues long. After removal of 7 bases from V and 5 bases from J, the junction contained 5 bases not matched to a gene. CDR3 residues: CASKPGLAGETQYF. CDR3 bases: TGTGCCAGCAAGCCGGGACTAGCGGGTGAGACCCAGTACTTC.

This chain links TRBV12-1 with TRBJ2-1; the DNA was not compared with TRBD1, the D call given in the table. TRBV12-1 is a pseudogene locus. The CDR3 covers 14 residues. CDR3 sequence reads: CASSIIDRDNEQFF. DNA of the CDR3: TGTGCCAGCAGCATCATAGACAGGGACAATGAGCAGTTCTTC.

The genes are TRBV5-1 and TRBJ2-3; D possibly uses TRBD1 or TRBD2 (5 bases each). This CDR3 contains 15 residues. Trimming pared 7 bases from V and 2 bases from J, leaving 17 bases between. Germline values: CDR1 SGHRS, CDR2 YFSETQ. Here the CDR3 reads CASAWGRDVTDTQYF. DNA for the CDR3: TGCGCCAGCGCCTGGGGCAGGGACGTCACAGATACGCAGTATTTT.

The J gene is TRBJ2-2, the V gene TRBV18; weak D call: TRBD2 (7 bases). CDR1 is KGHSH and CDR2 is LQKENI in the germline V gene. Deletions cut 3 bases from V and 6 bases from J, with 11 bases between. The CDR3 has 14 residues. The CDR3 region has the DNA TGTGCCAGCTCACCGGGGGGGCCTGCCGGGGAGCTGTTTTTT. It specifies CASSPGGPAGELFF. Filled out from reference TRBV18 and TRBJ2-2, the complete variable domain reads NAGVMQNPRHLVRRRGQEARLRCSPMKGHSHVYWYRQLPEEGLKFMVYLQKENIIDESGMPKERFSAEFPKEGPSILRIQQVVRGDSAAYFCASSPGGPAGELFFGEGSRLTVL.

The CDR3 DNA reads TGTGCCAGCGGTCCCAGTGGGGCCAACGTCCTGACTTTC. Protein: CASGPSGANVLTF. The rearrangement uses TRBV2 and TRBJ2-6, with D unresolved. The CDR3 is 13 amino acids. V dropped 8 bases and J dropped 3 bases, with 8 bases sitting between them. The germline CDR1 and CDR2 sequences are SNHLY and FYNNEI.

The chain joins TRBV19 to TRBJ1-1; 7 bases are a match to TRBD1. J lost 0 bases, V lost 6 bases, and 7 bases had no gene match. The CDR3 has 15 residues. The germline V gene encodes CDR1 LNHDA and CDR2 SQIVND (reference sequence). This CDR3 is CASSFAGGMNTEAFF. The CDR3 region has the DNA TGTGCCAGTAGCTTCGCAGGGGGTATGAACACTGAAGCTTTCTTT.